This TCR beta chain was captured in a study of shared clonotypes between healthy human individuals. Study findings and constraints: Some naive CD4 clonotypes, roughly 4.8%, turned up in common across several donors.

Per germline, CDR1 SGHRS and CDR2 YFSETQ. The CDR3 totals 14 residues. V gave up 4 bases and J gave up 6 bases, with 14 bases separating them. A note on this clone: What it binds is not known.

It was CD45RO-negative cells, positively selected for CCR7, that made up naive CD8 cells, with terminally differentiated effector memory CD45RA+ cells excluded. Donors comprised healthy HIV-negative adults lacking recent acute infections or vaccinations. Sequencing used immunoSEQ multiplex PCR; TCRdb keeps in-frame clones, though not all of them. The sample records some 2.1 million clones, about 95% being singletons. The sequenced sample consisted of naive CD8+ T cells sorted from blood. This chain connects TRBV5-1 to TRBJ2-1; no clear D. The origin of this receptor is a man younger than 35 in good health. The CDR3 DNA reads as TGCGCCAGCAGCGGGTACTCCACAGCCAATGAGCAGTTCTTC. This encodes CASSGYSTANEQFF.